Following are 27 T cell receptor beta chains from one sample sequenced in a study of blood T cell repertoires in COVID-19. Here immunoSEQ multiplex PCR was the method, and the copy in TCRdb shows in-frame clones only, minus some. Here the sample spans under 85,000 clones, 89% being singletons. The material sequenced was peripheral blood. The receptor set was obtained from a man between 65 and 85 years old with active or convalescent COVID-19.

This sequence joins TRBV30 and TRBJ1-3; 7 nucleotides line up with TRBD1. This CDR3 has 19 residues. Germline V gene sequence: CDR1 GTSNPN, CDR2 SVGIG (reference sequence). V gave up 0 bases and J gave up 0 bases; unmatched junction bases: 14. This chain's CDR3 is CAWSVLRQYSGGSGNTIYF. The DNA of the CDR3 is TGTGCCTGGAGTGTACTAAGGCAATACTCAGGGGGCTCTGGAAACACCATATATTTT. Looking up the rest from reference TRBV30 and TRBJ1-3 gives the full variable domain: SQTIHQWPATLVQPVGSPLSLECTVEGTSNPNLYWYRQAAGRGLQLLFYSVGIGQISSEVPQNLSASRPQDRQFILSSKKLLLSDSGFYLCAWSVLRQYSGGSGNTIYFGEGSWLTVV.

This chain uses TRBV4-3 with TRBJ2-1; no reliable D call. Germline values: CDR1 LGHNA, CDR2 YSLEER. The CDR3 is 17 amino acids. Trimming pared 4 bases from V and 2 bases from J, leaving 18 bases between. In DNA form, the CDR3 reads TGCGCCAGCAGCCCTCAGCACAGAACCCAAACCTACAATGAGCAGTTCTTC. The encoded protein is CASSPQHRTQTYNEQFF.

In the case of this clone: The junction and the germline gene differ at one end; a read error may be behind it. This sequence joins TRBV2 and TRBJ1-2; weak D call: TRBD1 (5 bases). Germline V gene data show CDR1 as SNHLY and CDR2 as FYNNEI. CDR3 length equals 14 residues. CDR3 in DNA: TGTGCCAGCAATGAAAACGGGGGACCCTATGGCTACACCTTC. It codes for CASNENGGPYGYTF.

The chain carries TRBV6-5 and TRBJ1-5; no reliable D call. The V end lost 6 bases, the J end lost 2 bases, and 11 bases lay between the germline ends. CDR1 MNHEY and CDR2 SVGAGI come from the germline V gene. The CDR3 length is 14 residues. The CDR3 DNA reads as TGTGCCAGCAGGAATCGCCCGGGCAATCAGCCCCAGCATTTT. Translated: CASRNRPGNQPQHF.

The V gene is TRBV5-5, the J gene TRBJ1-5; the D is unclear. Germline-derived CDR1 and CDR2 are SGHKS and YYEKEE (reference sequence). V was cut by 3 bases and J by 0 bases, with 13 bases left in between. This CDR3 contains 16 residues. CDR3: CASSSRPHNSNQPQHF. The CDR3 DNA sequence: TGTGCCAGCAGCTCTAGGCCACACAATAGCAATCAGCCCCAGCATTTT.

The chain is built from TRBV7-9 and TRBJ2-2; the D is unclear. Germline values: CDR1 SEHNR, CDR2 FQNEAQ (reference sequence). This CDR3 region has 14 residues. Trimming took 8 bases from V and 4 from J, leaving 14 bases between them. The CDR3 sequence: CASGLEVTTGELFF. For the CDR3, the DNA is TGTGCCAGCGGTCTCGAGGTAACCACCGGGGAGCTGTTTTTT.

This clone came up a few times. The rearrangement links TRBV4-3 to TRBJ2-3; 9 bases align to TRBD1. The CDR3 has 18 residues. V shed 1 base, J shed 4 bases, and the junction held 12 bases outside the gene matches. Per the germline V gene, CDR1 is LGHNA and CDR2 is YSLEER. CDR3 sequence reads: CASSQGTGAYLGADTQYF. DNA of the CDR3: TGCGCCAGCAGCCAAGGGACAGGGGCCTACCTGGGTGCAGATACGCAGTATTTT.

The CDR3 DNA is TGTGCCAGCACCGCCTCGGGCAGGGGGCACGAGCAGTACTTC. It encodes CASTASGRGHEQYF. The chain carries TRBV11-2 and TRBJ2-7; 8 nucleotides match TRBD1. CDR3 size: 14 residues. V trimming: 7 bases; J trimming: 5 bases; junction bases outside the gene matches: 10. Per germline, CDR1 SGHAT and CDR2 FQNNGV.

V gene TRBV6-5 combines with J gene TRBJ1-2, with a possible D match to TRBD1 (6 bases). Looked up from germline, CDR1 is MNHEY and CDR2 is SVGAGI. CDR3 length: 13 residues. Trimming took 7 bases from V and 6 from J, leaving 15 bases between them. The CDR3 loop is CASKTTGLNGYTF. CDR3 bases: TGTGCCAGCAAAACTACAGGGTTAAATGGCTACACCTTC.

V gene TRBV7-7 combines with J gene TRBJ2-6; tentative D call: TRBD1 (6 bases). The CDR3 consists of 17 residues. V lost 10 bases to trimming and J lost 0 bases, with 19 bases between them. Germline V gene lookup returns CDR1 SSHAT and CDR2 FNYEAQ (reference sequence). The CDR3 protein is CAILKGDILSGANVLTF. The CDR3 nucleotides read TGTGCCATCCTCAAGGGGGACATCCTCTCTGGGGCCAACGTCCTGACTTTC.

The CDR3: CASSHLPGPNYEQYF. The CDR3 region has the DNA TGCGCCAGCAGCCATTTGCCAGGGCCAAACTACGAGCAGTACTTC. This sequence joins TRBV4-1 and TRBJ2-7; D perhaps matches TRBD1 (5 bases). Germline V gene lookup returns CDR1 MGHRA and CDR2 YSYEKL. The ends were cut back, 3 bases at V and 3 bases at J, with 15 bases in the middle. This CDR3 has 15 amino acids.

The rearrangement uses TRBV5-5 and TRBJ1-2, with TRBD1 matching 7 bases. The CDR3 length is 17 residues. Germline lookup yields CDR1 SGHKS and CDR2 YYEKEE (reference sequence). Trimming took 0 bases from V and 2 from J; bases not matched to a gene: 10. The CDR3 loop reads CASSLGVQGLKNYGYTF. As DNA, the CDR3 is TGTGCCAGCAGCTTGGGGGTACAGGGGCTAAAAAACTATGGCTACACCTTC.

The genes are TRBV7-9 and TRBJ2-2; tentatively, D is TRBD2 (6 bases). CDR3 length: 16 residues. Trimming cost V 7 bases and J 0 bases, with 15 bases left between them. CDR1 SEHNR and CDR2 FQNEAQ come from the germline V gene (reference sequence). The CDR3 DNA follows: TGTGCCAGCACCATAGAGAGCGGGCCGAACACCGGGGAGCTGTTTTTT. This codes for CASTIESGPNTGELFF.

This chain joins TRBV6-5 and TRBJ2-5, with TRBD2 matching 11 bases. The CDR3 runs 15 residues. Germline CDR1 and CDR2: MNHEY and SVGAGI. The ends lost 5 bases at V and 6 bases at J; junction bases unmatched: 8. In DNA, the CDR3 is TGTGCCAGCAGTATTAGCGGGGGGGCAGTAAAGACCCAGTACTTC. This encodes CASSISGGAVKTQYF.

This clone was picked up one time. The chain couples TRBV27 to TRBJ2-5; 8 bases line up with TRBD1. Trimming at V came to 8 bases and at J to 7 bases, leaving 18 bases not matched to a gene. Germline V CDR1 and CDR2: MNHEY, SMNVEV (reference sequence). The CDR3 has 16 amino acids. CDR3 DNA: TGTGCCAGCGGGGGTGAGAGACAGGGGACTTCGGGGACCCAGTACTTC. Its translation: CASGGERQGTSGTQYF.

The rearrangement links TRBV5-1 to TRBJ1-3, with TRBD1 as a possible D gene (5 bases). The CDR3 runs to 14 residues. The V gene's germline CDR1 is SGHRS and CDR2 YFSETQ. V was pared by 2 bases and J by 6 bases, with 12 bases between. The CDR3: CASSFVVGANTIYF. In DNA form, the CDR3 reads TGCGCCAGCAGCTTCGTTGTTGGGGCAAACACCATATATTTT.

V is TRBV28 and J is TRBJ2-2; 10 nucleotides align to TRBD1. V trimming: 6 bases; J trimming: 3 bases; junction bases outside the gene matches: 4. CDR1 and CDR2 from the germline V gene are MDHEN and SYDVKM. The CDR3 covers 15 residues. For the CDR3, the DNA is TGTGCCAGCAGCCGGGACAGGGGTTACACCGGGGAGCTGTTTTTT. It encodes CASSRDRGYTGELFF.

CDR3 in amino acids: CASSMPGGAAPYGYTF. In DNA, the CDR3 is TGTGCCAGTAGTATGCCTGGGGGGGCAGCTCCCTATGGCTACACCTTC. The chain couples TRBV19 to TRBJ1-2, with D maybe TRBD1 (6 bases). Trimming took 3 bases from V and 4 from J, leaving 18 bases between them. From germline, CDR1 is LNHDA and CDR2 SQIVND (reference sequence). The CDR3 length is 16 residues.

Here the CDR3 DNA reads TGTGCCAGCAGCTTTAGCGGGGGCCAAGAGACCCAGTACTTC. Translating gives CASSFSGGQETQYF. This chain uses TRBV7-3 with TRBJ2-5, with TRBD2 identical over 9 bases. Unmatched junction bases numbered 0, after V lost 3 bases and J lost 1 base. The CDR3 sequence is 14 residues long. CDR1 is SGHTA, CDR2 FQGTGA, per germline.

As DNA, the CDR3 is TGTGCCATCAGTGGTAGCGGGGGGGCCTACAATGAGCAGTTCTTC. Translation gives CAISGSGGAYNEQFF. The rearrangement links TRBV10-3 to TRBJ2-1; 11 bases are a match to TRBD2. Germline CDR1 and CDR2: ENHRY and SYGVKD. Trimming removed 4 bases from V and 2 bases from J; junction bases left unmatched: 1. This CDR3 has 15 residues.

The chain recombines TRBV11-2 with TRBJ2-7; D is perhaps TRBD2 (6 bases). From germline, CDR1 is SGHAT and CDR2 FQNNGV. This CDR3 has 15 amino acids. V was trimmed by 5 bases and J by 1 base, leaving 15 bases between them. Written as DNA, the CDR3 is TGTGCCAGCAGCCGTTGGAGGGAGCGGTCCTACGAGCAGTACTTC. Translation gives CASSRWRERSYEQYF.

This chain links TRBV6-2 or TRBV6-3 with TRBJ2-4, with D uncertain. CDR1 is MNHEY, CDR2 SVGEGT, per germline. V was shortened by 0 bases and J by 3 bases, with 9 bases between the two germline ends. CDR3 length equals 15 residues. The CDR3 DNA reads as TGTGCCAGCAGTTACTCGAAGAGCCTCAAAAACATTCAGTACTTC. Translation gives CASSYSKSLKNIQYF.

This clone occurred once. This chain joins TRBV7-2 and TRBJ2-7, with D possibly being TRBD2 (7 bases). Between the trimmed V and J ends, which lost 0 bases and 1 base, there was a span of 13 bases. This CDR3 is 16 amino acids long. The germline gives CDR1 SGHTA, CDR2 FQGNSA. The CDR3 reads CASSLALGGPSYEQYF. As DNA, the CDR3 is TGTGCCAGCAGCTTAGCGCTCGGGGGGCCTTCCTACGAGCAGTACTTC.

This chain uses TRBV9 with TRBJ2-7; the match to TRBD1 covers 7 bases. V was clipped by 0 bases and J by 0 bases; unmatched bases: 3. The CDR3 length is 15 residues. Per the germline V gene, CDR1 is SGDLS and CDR2 is YYNGEE. The CDR3 DNA reads as TGTGCCAGCAGCGTAGCAGGGGGAAGCTCCTACGAGCAGTACTTC. This encodes CASSVAGGSSYEQYF.

The chain joins TRBV5-6 to TRBJ2-7; D gene ambiguous. CDR3 length: 15 residues. V lost 7 bases and J lost 2, with 19 bases in between. Germline V lookup: CDR1 SGHDT, CDR2 YYEEEE. The CDR3 sequence is CASSRPGAAPYEQYF. CDR3 nucleotide sequence: TGTGCCAGCTCCCGCCCCGGAGCTGCACCCTACGAGCAGTACTTC. Full variable domain (missing parts from reference TRBV5-6 and TRBJ2-7): DAGVTQSPTHLIKTRGQQVTLRCSPKSGHDTVSWYQQALGQGPQFIFQYYEEEERQRGNFPDRFSGHQFPNYSSELNVNALLLGDSALYLCASSRPGAAPYEQYFGPGTRLTVT.

V usage is TRBV5-4 and J usage is TRBJ1-4; tentative D call: TRBD1 (6 bases). CDR1 SGHNT and CDR2 YYREEE come from the germline V gene (reference sequence). The ends were cut back, 2 bases at V and 4 bases at J, with 9 bases in the middle. This CDR3 spans 14 amino acids. CDR3 region: CASSLQGDNEKLFF. The DNA for the CDR3 is TGTGCCAGCAGCTTACAGGGTGATAATGAAAAACTGTTTTTT.

This chain connects TRBV5-1 to TRBJ2-1; 7 positions match TRBD1. The germline V gene has CDR1 SGHRS and CDR2 YFSETQ. V shed 5 bases and J 6 bases; nucleotides not matched to a gene: 17. This CDR3 contains 17 residues. The CDR3 loop reads CASSQGVRSTSSNEQFF. CDR3 sequence (DNA): TGCGCCAGCAGTCAGGGGGTGCGTTCAACTTCAAGCAATGAGCAGTTCTTC. Full variable domain (remainder filled in from reference TRBV5-1 and TRBJ2-1): KAGVTQTPRYLIKTRGQQVTLSCSPISGHRSVSWYQQTPGQGLQFLFEYFSETQRNKGNFPGRFSGRQFSNSRSEMNVSTLELGDSALYLCASSQGVRSTSSNEQFFGPGTRLTVL.